This entry features one T cell receptor (beta chain) sequence. Method: immunoSEQ multiplex PCR; TCRdb's copy keeps in-frame clones and lacks some. The sample shows more than 40,000 clones, 83% of them seen only once. Germline-derived CDR1 and CDR2 are SGHKS and YYEKEE (reference sequence). V was shortened by 10 bases and J by 10 bases, with 23 bases between the two germline ends. This CDR3 is built from 13 residues. The data stem from a study of PD-L1 blockade in urothelial cancer. Stated time point: peripheral blood 6 weeks after treatment start. This clonotype was obtained from a man between 60 and 75 years old with urothelial cancer. The chain couples TRBV5-5 to TRBJ1-1; weak D call: TRBD1 (6 bases). Source: PBMCs, taken around atezolizumab (anti-PD-L1) treatment. This CDR3 reads CALQGRDWNVAFF. CDR3 coding DNA: TGTGCCCTACAGGGTCGGGATTGGAATGTAGCTTTCTTT.